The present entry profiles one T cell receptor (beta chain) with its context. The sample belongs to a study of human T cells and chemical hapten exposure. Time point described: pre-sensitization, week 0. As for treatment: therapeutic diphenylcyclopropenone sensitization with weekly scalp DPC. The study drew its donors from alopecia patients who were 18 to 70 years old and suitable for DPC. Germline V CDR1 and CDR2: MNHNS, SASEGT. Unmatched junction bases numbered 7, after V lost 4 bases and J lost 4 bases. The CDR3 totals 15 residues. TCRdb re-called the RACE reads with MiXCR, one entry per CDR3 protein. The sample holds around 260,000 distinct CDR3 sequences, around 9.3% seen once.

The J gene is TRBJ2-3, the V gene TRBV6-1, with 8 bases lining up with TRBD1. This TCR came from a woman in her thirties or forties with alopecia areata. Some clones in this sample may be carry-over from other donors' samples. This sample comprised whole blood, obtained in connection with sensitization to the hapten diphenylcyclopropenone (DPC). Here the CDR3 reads CASSVRTGLSDTQYF. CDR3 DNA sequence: TGTGCCAGCAGTGTGAGGACAGGGTTATCAGATACGCAGTATTTT.